This T cell receptor (beta chain) was documented in a study of T cell responses to AZD1222 COVID-19 vaccine. In germline, CDR1 is MDHEN, CDR2 SYDVKM. The CDR3 has 11 amino acids. Between the trimmed V and J ends, which lost 3 bases and 6 bases, there was a span of 5 bases. Clones were read by immunoSEQ multiplex PCR, and TCRdb kept only the in-frame ones, dropping some. In the table there are 110,000 or so clones, roughly 84% of which are singletons. About this clone: Its specificity is unknown.

Study-wide results and caveats: Donors in the cohort were predominantly white British and more often female, and clonal diversity was possibly underestimated. An increase in Spike-specific TCR breadth and depth was observed after two AZD1222 doses. Regions left unmutated in variants are reportedly the target of nearly half of spike-specific TCRs. Only 5 or 6 individuals given AZD1222 were seropositive at baseline.

The origin of this receptor is an adult who received the AZD1222 COVID-19 vaccine. Sequenced material: peripheral blood, taken 28 days after the second AZD1222 dose. The chain couples TRBV28 to TRBJ1-2; D remains unclear. DNA of the CDR3: TGTGCCAGCAGTTTGAAGGATGGCTACACCTTC. This gives the protein CASSLKDGYTF.